The 10 T cell receptor beta chains below come from one sample, sequenced in a study of shared clonotypes between healthy human individuals. This table comes from immunoSEQ multiplex PCR, and its TCRdb copy is limited to in-frame clones, with some not included. The sample carries 900,000 to 1,200,000 clones, around 78% recorded once. The sample consisted of memory CD4+ T cells from PBMCs. As for subset: CD45RA-negative fraction. The receptors stem from a man aged 18 to 35 in good health. Some clones in this sample may be carry-over from other donors' samples.

V usage is TRBV5-5 and J usage is TRBJ1-2; TRBD1 is a possible D gene (6 bases). Germline V CDR1 and CDR2: SGHKS, YYEKEE (reference sequence). V was shortened by 4 bases and J by 13 bases, with 17 bases between the two germline ends. There are 12 residues in the CDR3. The CDR3 nucleotides read TGTGCCAGCAGCCCGGGGGCCGGCTTTGGCACCTTC. Translation gives CASSPGAGFGTF.

This clone was recorded at least ten times. The genes are TRBV11-2 and TRBJ2-1; a weak D match, TRBD1 (6 bases). Germline V gene data show CDR1 as SGHAT and CDR2 as FQNNGV. CDR3 length equals 15 residues. V shed 5 bases and J shed 4 bases, with 15 bases lying between them. CDR3 region: CASSLREGGYNEQFF. CDR3 bases: TGTGCCAGCAGCCTCAGGGAAGGGGGTTACAATGAGCAGTTCTTC.

The V call is TRBV14, the J call TRBJ1-5; D is unclear. The CDR3 covers 13 residues. V was trimmed by 4 bases and J by 7 bases, leaving 11 bases between them. Looked up from germline, CDR1 is SGHDN and CDR2 is FVKESK. This CDR3 reads CASSPSPTQPQHF. Here the CDR3 DNA reads TGTGCCAGCAGCCCATCGCCCACACAGCCCCAGCATTTT.

This clone was recorded at least ten times. The chain uses TRBV4-2 and TRBJ2-1; D is perhaps TRBD2 (6 bases). The germline CDR1 and CDR2 sequences are LGHNA and YNFKEQ. CDR3 length: 14 residues. The V and J ends lost 1 base and 7 bases respectively, with 11 bases between them. In DNA form, the CDR3 reads TGTGCCAGCAGCCAAGGGGACCGGGAGAATGAGCAGTTCTTC. It encodes CASSQGDRENEQFF.

The rearrangement uses TRBV19 and TRBJ1-2; D is ambiguous. The CDR3 is 16 residues long. V was pared by 6 bases and J by 0 bases, with 17 bases between. Germline V gives CDR1 LNHDA, CDR2 SQIVND (reference sequence). The CDR3 protein is CASRLKSQGANYGYTF. CDR3 bases: TGTGCCAGTAGGTTGAAGTCCCAAGGAGCTAACTATGGCTACACCTTC. The whole variable domain, filled in from reference TRBV19 and TRBJ1-2, reads DGGITQSPKYLFRKEGQNVTLSCEQNLNHDAMYWYRQDPGQGLRLIYYSQIVNDFQKGDIAEGYSVSREKKESFPLTVTSAQKNPTAFYLCASRLKSQGANYGYTFGSGTRLTVV.

To note about this clone: Other DNA variants within this sample encode the same CDR3. This chain connects TRBV7-9 to TRBJ1-2, with D hard to call. Germline CDR1 SEHNR, CDR2 FQNEAQ (reference sequence). The CDR3 has 15 residues. Deletions cut 1 base from V and 0 bases from J, with 9 bases between. CDR3 nucleotides: TGTGCCAGCAGCTTAGAGGGCAGCTCTAACTATGGCTACACCTTC. This translates into CASSLEGSSNYGYTF.

This clone turned up a few times. V usage is TRBV4-3 and J usage is TRBJ2-5; the match to TRBD2 covers 7 bases. Germline trimming cut 4 bases from V and 2 bases from J; bases unmatched to any gene: 10. The CDR3 runs to 16 residues. Germline-derived CDR1 and CDR2 are LGHNA and YSLEER. CDR3 DNA sequence: TGCGCCAGCAGCCGGGCCGCGGAGGGAGGGCAAGAGACCCAGTACTTC. It translates to CASSRAAEGGQETQYF.

J is TRBJ2-7 and V is TRBV29-1; D is tentatively TRBD1 or TRBD2 (5 bases each). The germline V and J ends were trimmed by 5 bases and 3 bases, with 14 bases remaining between them. The germline gives CDR1 SQVTM, CDR2 ANQGSEA. This CDR3 has 13 amino acids. The CDR3 DNA is TGCAGCGTTTTCAGGGACGGGGACTACGAGCAGTACTTC. Residues: CSVFRDGDYEQYF.

About this clone: This CDR3 is also generated by other DNA sequences in the sample. This rearrangement joins TRBV27 to TRBJ2-7, with a possible D match to TRBD1 (6 bases). Per the germline V gene, CDR1 is MNHEY and CDR2 is SMNVEV (reference sequence). This CDR3 is 13 amino acids long. Trimming took 5 bases from V and 3 from J, leaving 11 bases between them. The DNA for the CDR3 is TGTGCCAGCAGTCCCCAGGGGCGCTACGAGCAGTACTTC. This translates into CASSPQGRYEQYF.

CDR3 in DNA: TGCGCCAGGCAGGGAGGGTGCGAGCAGTACTTC. It translates to CARQGGCEQYF. The chain couples TRBV10-1 to TRBJ2-7; 7 bases are a match to TRBD2. The CDR3 loop spans 11 amino acids. CDR1 is WNHNN, CDR2 SYGVQD, per germline (reference sequence). With V trimmed by 9 bases and J by 6 bases, 5 bases remained unmatched.